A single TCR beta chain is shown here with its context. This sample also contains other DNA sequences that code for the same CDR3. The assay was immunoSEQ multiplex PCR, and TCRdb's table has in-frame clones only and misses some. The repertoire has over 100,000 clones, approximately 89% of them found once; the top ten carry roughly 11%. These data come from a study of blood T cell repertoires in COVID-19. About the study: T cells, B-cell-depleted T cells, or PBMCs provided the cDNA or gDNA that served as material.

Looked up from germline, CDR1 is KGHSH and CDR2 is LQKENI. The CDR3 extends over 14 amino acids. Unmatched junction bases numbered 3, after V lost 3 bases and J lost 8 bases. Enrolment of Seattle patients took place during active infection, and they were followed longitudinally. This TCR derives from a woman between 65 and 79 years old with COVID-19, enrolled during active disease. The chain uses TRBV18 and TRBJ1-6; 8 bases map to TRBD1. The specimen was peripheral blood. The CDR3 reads CASSPGTGDSPLHF. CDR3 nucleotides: TGTGCCAGCTCACCCGGGACAGGTGATTCACCCCTCCACTTT.